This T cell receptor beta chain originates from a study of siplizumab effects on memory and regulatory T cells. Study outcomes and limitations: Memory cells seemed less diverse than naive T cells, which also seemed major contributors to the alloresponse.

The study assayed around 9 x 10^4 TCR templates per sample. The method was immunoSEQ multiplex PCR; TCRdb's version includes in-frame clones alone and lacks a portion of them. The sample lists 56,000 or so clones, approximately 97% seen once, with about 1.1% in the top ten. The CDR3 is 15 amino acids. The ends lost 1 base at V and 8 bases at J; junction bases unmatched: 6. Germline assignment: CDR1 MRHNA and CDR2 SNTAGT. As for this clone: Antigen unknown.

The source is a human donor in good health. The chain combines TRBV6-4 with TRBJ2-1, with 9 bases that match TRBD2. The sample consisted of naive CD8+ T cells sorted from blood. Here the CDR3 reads CASSDFLAGNDEQFF. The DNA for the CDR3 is TGTGCCAGCAGTGACTTTCTAGCGGGAAACGATGAGCAGTTCTTC.